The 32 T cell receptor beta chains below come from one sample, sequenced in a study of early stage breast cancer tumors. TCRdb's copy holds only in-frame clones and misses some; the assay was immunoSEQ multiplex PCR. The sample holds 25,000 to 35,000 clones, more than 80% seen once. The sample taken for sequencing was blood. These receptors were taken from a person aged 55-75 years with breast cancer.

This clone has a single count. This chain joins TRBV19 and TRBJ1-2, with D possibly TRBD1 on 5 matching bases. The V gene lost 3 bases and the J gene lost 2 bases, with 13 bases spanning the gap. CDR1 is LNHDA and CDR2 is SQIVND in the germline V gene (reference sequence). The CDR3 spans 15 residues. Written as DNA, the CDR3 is TGTGCCAGTAGTATCGACAGTAAGCTAAACTATGGCTACACCTTC. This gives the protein CASSIDSKLNYGYTF.

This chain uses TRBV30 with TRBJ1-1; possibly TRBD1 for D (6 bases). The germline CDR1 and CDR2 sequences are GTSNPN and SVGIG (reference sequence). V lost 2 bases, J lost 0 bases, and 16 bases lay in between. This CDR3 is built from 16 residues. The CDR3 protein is CAWSLGGGGLNTEAFF. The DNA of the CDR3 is TGTGCCTGGAGTCTGGGGGGCGGGGGCTTGAACACTGAAGCTTTCTTT.

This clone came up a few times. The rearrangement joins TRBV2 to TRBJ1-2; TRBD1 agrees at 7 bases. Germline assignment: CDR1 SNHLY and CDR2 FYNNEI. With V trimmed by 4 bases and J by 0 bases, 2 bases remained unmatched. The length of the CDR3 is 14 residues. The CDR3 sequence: CASSGQGANYGYTF. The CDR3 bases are TGTGCCAGCAGTGGCCAGGGGGCTAACTATGGCTACACCTTC.

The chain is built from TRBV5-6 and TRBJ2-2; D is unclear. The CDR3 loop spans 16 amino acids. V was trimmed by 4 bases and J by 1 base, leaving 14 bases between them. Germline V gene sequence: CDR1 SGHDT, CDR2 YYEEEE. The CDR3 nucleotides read TGTGCCAGCAGCCTTGGCTTACAAGAGAACACCGGGGAGCTGTTTTTT. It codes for CASSLGLQENTGELFF.

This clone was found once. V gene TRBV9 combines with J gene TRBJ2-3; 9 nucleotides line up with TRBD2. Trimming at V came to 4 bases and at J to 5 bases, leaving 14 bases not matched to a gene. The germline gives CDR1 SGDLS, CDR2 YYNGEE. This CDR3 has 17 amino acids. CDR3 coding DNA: TGTGCCAGCAGCCTTACTGTTAGCGGGAGTGGAGGAGATACGCAGTATTTT. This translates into CASSLTVSGSGGDTQYF.

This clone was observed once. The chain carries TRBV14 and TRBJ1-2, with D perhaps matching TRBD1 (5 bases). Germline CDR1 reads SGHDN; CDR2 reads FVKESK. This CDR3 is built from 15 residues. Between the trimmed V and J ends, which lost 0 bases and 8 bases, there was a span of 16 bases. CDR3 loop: CASSQDSTRGRGYTF. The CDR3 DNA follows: TGTGCCAGCAGCCAAGATTCAACCCGGGGGAGGGGCTACACCTTC.

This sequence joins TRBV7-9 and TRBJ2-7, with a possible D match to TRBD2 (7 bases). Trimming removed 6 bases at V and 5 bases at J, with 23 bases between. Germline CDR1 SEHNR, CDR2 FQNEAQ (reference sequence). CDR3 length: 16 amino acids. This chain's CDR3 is CASSGRGGKESNEQYF. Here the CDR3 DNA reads TGTGCCAGCAGTGGTAGGGGGGGCAAGGAGAGCAACGAGCAGTACTTC.

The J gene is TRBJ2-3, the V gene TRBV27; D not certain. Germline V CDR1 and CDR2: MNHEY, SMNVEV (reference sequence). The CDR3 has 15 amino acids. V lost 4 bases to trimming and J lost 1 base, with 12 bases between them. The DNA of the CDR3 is TGTGCCAGCAGTTCCCGCGCCGCTGGCACAGATACGCAGTATTTT. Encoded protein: CASSSRAAGTDTQYF.

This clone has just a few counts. CDR3: CASRPDSGRSPYEQYF. The CDR3 DNA is TGCGCCAGCAGACCGGACAGCGGGAGGTCCCCCTACGAGCAGTACTTC. The chain recombines TRBV4-1 with TRBJ2-7, with 9 bases identical to TRBD2. The CDR3 runs to 16 residues. V trimming: 6 bases; J trimming: 2 bases; junction bases outside the gene matches: 11. Per the germline V gene, CDR1 is MGHRA and CDR2 is YSYEKL.

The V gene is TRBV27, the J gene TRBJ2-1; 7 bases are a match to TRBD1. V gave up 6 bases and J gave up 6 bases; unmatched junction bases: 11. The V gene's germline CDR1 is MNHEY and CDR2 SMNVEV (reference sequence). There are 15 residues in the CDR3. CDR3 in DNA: TGTGCCAGCAGGGCCGGGACAGCACAGTTCAATGAGCAGTTCTTC. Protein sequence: CASRAGTAQFNEQFF.

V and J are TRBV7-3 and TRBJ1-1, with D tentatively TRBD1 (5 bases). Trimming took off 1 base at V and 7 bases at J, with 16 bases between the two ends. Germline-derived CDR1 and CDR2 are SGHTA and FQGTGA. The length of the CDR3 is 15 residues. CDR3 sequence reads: CASSLKADPRGEAFF. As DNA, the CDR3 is TGTGCCAGCAGCTTAAAGGCAGATCCAAGGGGTGAAGCTTTCTTT. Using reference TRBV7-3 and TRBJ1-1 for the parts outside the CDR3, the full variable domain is GAGVSQTPSNKVTEKGKYVELRCDPISGHTALYWYRQSLGQGPEFLIYFQGTGAADDSGLPNDRFFAVRPEGSVSTLKIQRTERGDSAVYLCASSLKADPRGEAFFGQGTRLTVV.

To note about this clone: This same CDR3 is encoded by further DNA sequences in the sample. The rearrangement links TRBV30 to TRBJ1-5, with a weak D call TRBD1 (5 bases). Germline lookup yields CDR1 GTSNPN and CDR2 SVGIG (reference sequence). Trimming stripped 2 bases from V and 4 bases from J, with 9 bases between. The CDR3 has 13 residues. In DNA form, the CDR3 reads TGTGCCTGGAGTTCCGGGGGGAATCAGCCCCAGCATTTT. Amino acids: CAWSSGGNQPQHF.

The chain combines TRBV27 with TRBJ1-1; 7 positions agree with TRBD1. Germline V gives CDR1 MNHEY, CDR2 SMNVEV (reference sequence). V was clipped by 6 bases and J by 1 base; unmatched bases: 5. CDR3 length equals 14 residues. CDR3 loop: CASRLDRSNTEAFF. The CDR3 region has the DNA TGTGCCAGCAGACTGGACAGGTCGAACACTGAAGCTTTCTTT.

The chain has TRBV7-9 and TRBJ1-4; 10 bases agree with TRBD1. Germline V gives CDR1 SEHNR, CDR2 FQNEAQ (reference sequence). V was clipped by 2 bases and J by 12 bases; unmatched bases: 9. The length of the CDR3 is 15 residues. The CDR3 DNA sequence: TGTGCCAGCAGCTTAATGAGACAGGGGGCCGGTGAACTGTTTTTT. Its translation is CASSLMRQGAGELFF.

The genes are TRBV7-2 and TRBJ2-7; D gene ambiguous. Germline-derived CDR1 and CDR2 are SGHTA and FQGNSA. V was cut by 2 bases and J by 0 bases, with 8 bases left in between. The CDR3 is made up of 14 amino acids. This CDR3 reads CASSLLAPSYEQYF. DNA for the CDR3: TGTGCCAGCAGCTTATTGGCCCCCTCCTACGAGCAGTACTTC.

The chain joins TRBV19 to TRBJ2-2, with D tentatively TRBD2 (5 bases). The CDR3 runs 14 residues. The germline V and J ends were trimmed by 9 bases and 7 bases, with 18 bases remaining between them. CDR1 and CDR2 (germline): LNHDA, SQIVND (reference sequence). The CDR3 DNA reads TGTGCCAGCCATTACCTAGCCGGGGTCGGGGAGCTGTTTTTT. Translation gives CASHYLAGVGELFF.

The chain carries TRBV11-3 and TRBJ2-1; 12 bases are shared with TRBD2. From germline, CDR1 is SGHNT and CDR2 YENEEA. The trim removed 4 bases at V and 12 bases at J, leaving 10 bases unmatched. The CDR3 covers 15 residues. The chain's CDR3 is CASSSMTSGSRVQFF. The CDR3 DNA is TGTGCCAGCAGCTCCATGACTAGCGGGAGCCGTGTGCAGTTCTTC. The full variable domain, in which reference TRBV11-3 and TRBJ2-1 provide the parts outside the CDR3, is EAGVVQSPRYKIIEKKQPVAFWCNPISGHNTLYWYLQNLGQGPELLIRYENEEAVDDSQLPKDRFSAERLKGVDSTLKIQPAELGDSAVYLCASSSMTSGSRVQFFGPGTRLTVL.

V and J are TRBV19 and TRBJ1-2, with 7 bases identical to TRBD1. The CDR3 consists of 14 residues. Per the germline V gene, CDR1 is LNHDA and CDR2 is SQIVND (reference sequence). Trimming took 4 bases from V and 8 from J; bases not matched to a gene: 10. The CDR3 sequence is CASSTSGGRGGYTF. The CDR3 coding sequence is TGTGCCAGTAGTACCTCAGGGGGGCGAGGGGGCTACACCTTC.

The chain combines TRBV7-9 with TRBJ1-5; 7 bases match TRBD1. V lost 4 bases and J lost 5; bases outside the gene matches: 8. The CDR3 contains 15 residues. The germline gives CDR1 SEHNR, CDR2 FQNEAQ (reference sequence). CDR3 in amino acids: CASSSPDREDQPQHF. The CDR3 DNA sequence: TGTGCCAGCAGCTCACCAGACAGGGAGGATCAGCCCCAGCATTTT.

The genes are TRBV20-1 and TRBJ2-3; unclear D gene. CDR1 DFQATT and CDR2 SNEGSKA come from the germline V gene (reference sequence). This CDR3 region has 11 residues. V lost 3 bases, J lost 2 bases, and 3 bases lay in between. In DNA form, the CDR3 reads TGCAGTGCTAGTTACACAGATACGCAGTATTTT. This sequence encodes CSASYTDTQYF.

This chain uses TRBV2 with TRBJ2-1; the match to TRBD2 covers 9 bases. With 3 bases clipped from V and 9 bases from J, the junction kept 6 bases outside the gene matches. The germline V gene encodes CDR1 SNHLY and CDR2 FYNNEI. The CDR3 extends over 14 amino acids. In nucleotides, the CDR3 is TGTGCCAGCAGTGAGGGCGGGAGGGCCAGTGAGCAGTTCTTC. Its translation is CASSEGGRASEQFF.

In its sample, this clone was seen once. The chain's CDR3 is CASSEGQGDIVSYGYTF. The CDR3 nucleotides read TGTGCCAGCAGCGAGGGACAGGGGGATATCGTGTCCTATGGCTACACCTTC. The V and J genes are TRBV9 and TRBJ1-2; the match to TRBD1 covers 11 bases. This CDR3 contains 17 residues. CDR1 is SGDLS and CDR2 is YYNGEE in the germline V gene. Trimming removed 3 bases from V and 4 bases from J; junction bases left unmatched: 11.

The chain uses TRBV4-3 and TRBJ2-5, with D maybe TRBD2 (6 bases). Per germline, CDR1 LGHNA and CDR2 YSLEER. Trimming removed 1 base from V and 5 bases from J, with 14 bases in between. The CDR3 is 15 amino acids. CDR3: CASSQGLGGEETQYF. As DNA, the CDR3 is TGCGCCAGCAGCCAAGGGCTCGGGGGTGAGGAGACCCAGTACTTC.

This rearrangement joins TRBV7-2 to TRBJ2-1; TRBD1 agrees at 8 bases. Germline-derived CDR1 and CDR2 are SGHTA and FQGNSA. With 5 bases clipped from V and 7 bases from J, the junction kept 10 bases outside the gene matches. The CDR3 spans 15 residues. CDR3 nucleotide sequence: TGTGCCAGCAGCCTGGGGACAGGACGGTGGAATGAGCAGTTCTTC. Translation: CASSLGTGRWNEQFF.

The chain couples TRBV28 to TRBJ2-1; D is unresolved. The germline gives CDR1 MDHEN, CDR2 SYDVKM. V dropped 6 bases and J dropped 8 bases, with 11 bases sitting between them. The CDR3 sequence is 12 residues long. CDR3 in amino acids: CASRLSSYEQFF. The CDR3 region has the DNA TGTGCCAGCAGACTATCCTCCTATGAGCAGTTCTTC.

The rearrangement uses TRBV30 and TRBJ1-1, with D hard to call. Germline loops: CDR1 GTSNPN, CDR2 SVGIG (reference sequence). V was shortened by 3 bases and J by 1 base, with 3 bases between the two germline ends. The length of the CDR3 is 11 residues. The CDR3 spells CAWSRNTEAFF. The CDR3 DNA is TGTGCCTGGAGCAGGAACACTGAAGCTTTCTTT.

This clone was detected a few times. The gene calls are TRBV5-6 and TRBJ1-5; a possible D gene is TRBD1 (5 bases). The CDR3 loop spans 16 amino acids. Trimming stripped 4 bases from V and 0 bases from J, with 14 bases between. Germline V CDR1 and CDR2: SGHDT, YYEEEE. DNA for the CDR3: TGTGCCAGCAGCCAACAGGCCCGCTTTAGCAATCAGCCCCAGCATTTT. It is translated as CASSQQARFSNQPQHF. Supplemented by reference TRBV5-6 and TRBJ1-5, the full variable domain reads DAGVTQSPTHLIKTRGQQVTLRCSPKSGHDTVSWYQQALGQGPQFIFQYYEEEERQRGNFPDRFSGHQFPNYSSELNVNALLLGDSALYLCASSQQARFSNQPQHFGDGTRLSIL.

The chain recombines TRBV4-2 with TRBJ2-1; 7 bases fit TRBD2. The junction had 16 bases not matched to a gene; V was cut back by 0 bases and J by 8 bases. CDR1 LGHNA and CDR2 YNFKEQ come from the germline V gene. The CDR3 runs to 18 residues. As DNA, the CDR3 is TGTGCCAGCAGCCAAGAGGGGGGAACTAGCGCTTTTCCACATGAGCAGTTCTTC. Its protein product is CASSQEGGTSAFPHEQFF.

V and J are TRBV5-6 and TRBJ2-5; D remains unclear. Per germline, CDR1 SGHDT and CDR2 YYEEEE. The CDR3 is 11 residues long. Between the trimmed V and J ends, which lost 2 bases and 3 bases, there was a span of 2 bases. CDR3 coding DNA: TGTGCCAGCAGCTTTAAAGAGACCCAGTACTTC. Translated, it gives CASSFKETQYF.

The CDR3 coding sequence is TGCGCCAGCAGCTTACCCGGCGCTGGTTTTGTTAGCGGGACGAACACCGGGGAGCTGTTTTTT. Its protein is CASSLPGAGFVSGTNTGELFF. The chain employs TRBV5-1 and TRBJ2-2; 8 bases fit TRBD2. This CDR3 is built from 21 residues. CDR1 is SGHRS, CDR2 YFSETQ, per germline. The V gene end was trimmed by 2 bases and the J gene end by 0 bases; junction bases not matched to a gene: 18.

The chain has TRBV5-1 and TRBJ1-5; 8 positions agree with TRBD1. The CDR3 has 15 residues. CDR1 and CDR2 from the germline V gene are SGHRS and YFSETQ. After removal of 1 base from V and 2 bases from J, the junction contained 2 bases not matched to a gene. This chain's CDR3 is CASSLTGQGNQPQHF. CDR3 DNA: TGCGCCAGCAGCTTGACGGGACAGGGCAATCAGCCCCAGCATTTT.

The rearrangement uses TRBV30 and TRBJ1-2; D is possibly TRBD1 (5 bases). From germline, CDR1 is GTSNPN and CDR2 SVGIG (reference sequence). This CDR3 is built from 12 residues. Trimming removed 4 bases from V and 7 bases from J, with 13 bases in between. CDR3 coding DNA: TGTGCCTGGATGGGGGGATTAGCTGGCTACACCTTC. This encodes CAWMGGLAGYTF.